Listed below are T cell receptor beta chains from one sample, sequenced in a study of blood T cell repertoires in COVID-19. Using immunoSEQ multiplex PCR, the repertoire was profiled, and TCRdb retains in-frame clones only, with some absent. The sample holds hundreds of thousands of clones, roughly 87% seen once. The specimen was peripheral blood. The receptors come from a man between 18 and 29 years old with active or convalescent COVID-19. CDR3s include the opening cysteine and the closing phenylalanine or tryptophan. D genes are given only for firm matches. Some rows mark clone size as missing; the rest say once, few, many or name a class of expanded clone.

NA	TRBV9	TRBJ2-5	NA	TGTGCCAGCAGCACGACCGGGACAACCCAAGAGACCCAGTACTTC	CASSTTGTTQETQYF
NA	TRBV7-8	TRBJ2-7	NA	TGTGCCAGCAGCTTAGACCAGCGGTACTCCTACGAGCAGTACTTC	CASSLDQRYSYEQYF
NA	TRBV11-1	TRBJ2-7	NA	TGTGCCAGCAGCTTAGGCTCACTCGACTACGAGCAGTACTTC	CASSLGSLDYEQYF
TRBD2	TRBV9	TRBJ2-1	NA	TGTGCCAGCAGCGTAGGTTCGGCTGTCGGGGGGGCTATGGATGAGCAGTTCTTC	CASSVGSAVGGAMDEQFF
NA	TRBV7-3	TRBJ1-1	NA	TGTGCCAGCAGCTCTCGGGCCGCTCGAGGGACTGAAGCTTTCTTT	CASSSRAARGTEAFF
NA	TRBV28	TRBJ2-2	NA	TGTGCCAGCAGTGCCCCGACTAGGAGGCGGACCGGGGAGCTGTTTTTT	CASSAPTRRRTGELFF
NA	TRBV29-1	TRBJ2-5	NA	TGCAGCGTTGAAGATCGACGCGGCCCGGGGGAGACCCAGTACTTC	CSVEDRRGPGETQYF
NA	TRBV5-6	TRBJ1-1	few	TGTGCCAGCAGCTTGGTGAGAAGGAACACTGAAGCTTTCTTT	CASSLVRRNTEAFF
NA	TRBV12-3/TRBV12-4	TRBJ1-4	NA	TGTGCCAGCAGGGACAGAGCTCCCGCAAAACTGTTTTTT	CASRDRAPAKLFF
TRBD1	TRBV7-8	TRBJ1-2	NA	TGTGCCAGCAGCCAGACGGGACAGGGAGACGGCTACACCTTC	CASSQTGQGDGYTF
TRBD1	TRBV5-1	TRBJ2-3	NA	TGCGCCAGCAGTTCCGGAACGGGGACAGGGGGTAGAACAGATACGCAGTATTTT	CASSSGTGTGGRTDTQYF
TRBD2	TRBV6-4	TRBJ2-3	once	TGTGCCAGCAGTCACGGACTAGCTACAGATACGCAGTATTTT	CASSHGLATDTQYF
NA	TRBV15	TRBJ2-1	once	TGTGCCACCAGCAGAGGAACGGGGAAGTCCTACAATGAGCAGTTCTTC	CATSRGTGKSYNEQFF
NA	TRBV7-8	TRBJ1-2	NA	TGTGCCAGCAGCTCCGGGACAATGCTTGGCTACACCTTC	CASSSGTMLGYTF
TRBD2	TRBV10-1	TRBJ2-7	NA	TGCGCCAGCAGTGATTGCGCGGGAGTAAGAGAGCAGTACTTC	CASSDCAGVREQYF
TRBD1	TRBV6-6	TRBJ1-6	once	TGTGCCAGCATTGACCGACAGGGTCAGAATAATTCACCCCTCCACTTT	CASIDRQGQNNSPLHF
NA	TRBV28	TRBJ1-2	NA	TGTGCCAGCAGTTTCCGGAGGACGTCTAACTATGGCTACACCTTC	CASSFRRTSNYGYTF
NA	TRBV11-2	TRBJ2-7	NA	TGTGCCAGCAGCCCGAGGAGGGCGGCTAGAACCTACGAGCAGTACTTC	CASSPRRAARTYEQYF
NA	TRBV5-5	TRBJ1-4	few	TGTGCCAGCAGCTTTGGGGGCGGGTCGTATGAAAAACTGTTTTTT	CASSFGGGSYEKLFF
NA	TRBV28	TRBJ2-7	NA	TGTGCCAGCAGTTCGGGGGATGGTTACGAGCAGTACTTC	CASSSGDGYEQYF
NA	TRBV5-6	TRBJ1-5	NA	TGTGCCAGCAGCCCTAACAGGGTCGGGCAGCCCCAGCATTTT	CASSPNRVGQPQHF
NA	TRBV7-3	TRBJ1-2	once	TGTGCCAGCAGCTTAACGACAGGCTATGGCTACACCTTC	CASSLTTGYGYTF
NA	TRBV28	TRBJ1-3	NA	TGTGCCAGCAGTCTCTTCGGGAAGGGCTCTGGAAACACCATATATTTT	CASSLFGKGSGNTIYF
NA	TRBV4-3	TRBJ1-2	NA	TGCGCCAGCGCCAAAGACATATCCCCTAACTATGGCTACACCTTC	CASAKDISPNYGYTF
TRBD2	TRBV5-4	TRBJ2-5	NA	TGTGCCAGCAGCTTGGGGTCTCTAGCGGGGGGGGAGACCCAGTACTTC	CASSLGSLAGGETQYF
NA	TRBV19	TRBJ2-4	NA	TGTGCCAGTAGTAACCGGACAGAAAAAAACATTCAGTACTTC	CASSNRTEKNIQYF